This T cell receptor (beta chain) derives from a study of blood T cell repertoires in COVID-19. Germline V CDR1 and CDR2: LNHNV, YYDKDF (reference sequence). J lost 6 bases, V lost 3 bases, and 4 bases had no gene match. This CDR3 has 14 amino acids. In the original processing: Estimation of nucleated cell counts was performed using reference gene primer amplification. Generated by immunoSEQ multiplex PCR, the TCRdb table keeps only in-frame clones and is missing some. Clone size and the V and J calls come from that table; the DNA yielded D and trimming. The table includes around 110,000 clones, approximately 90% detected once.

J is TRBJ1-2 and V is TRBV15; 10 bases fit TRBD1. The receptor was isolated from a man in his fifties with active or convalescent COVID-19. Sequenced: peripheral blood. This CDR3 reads CATSRDRGGDGYTF. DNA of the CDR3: TGTGCCACCAGCAGGGACAGGGGGGGAGATGGCTACACCTTC. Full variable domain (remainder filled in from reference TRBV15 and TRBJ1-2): DAMVIQNPRYQVTQFGKPVTLSCSQTLNHNVMYWYQQKSSQAPKLLFHYYDKDFNNEADTPDNFQSRRPNTSFCFLDIRSPGLGDTAMYLCATSRDRGGDGYTFGSGTRLTVV.